A single sample gave rise to the 24 T cell receptor beta chains below, sequenced in a study of OX40 agonist ivuxolimab in advanced cancers. Produced via immunoSEQ multiplex PCR; TCRdb's table is partial and in-frame only. This table has 90,000 to 100,000 clones, 85% to 90% appearing once. Sequencing used CD4+ or CD8+ T cells sorted from blood, obtained in a trial of the OX40 agonist ivuxolimab. The source of these receptors is an adult with an advanced solid tumor such as melanoma, head and neck, liver or kidney cancer.

This clone has more than one count but fewer than ten. This chain's CDR3 is CASSLESQNPGYGYTF. CDR3 nucleotides: TGTGCCAGCAGCTTGGAATCACAGAACCCAGGCTATGGCTACACCTTC. V is TRBV5-4 and J is TRBJ1-2; D is unclear. The CDR3 has 16 amino acids. The germline V and J ends were trimmed by 0 bases and 4 bases, with 16 bases remaining between them. CDR1 SGHNT and CDR2 YYREEE come from the germline V gene (reference sequence).

In this sample, this clone turned up once. The rearrangement links TRBV9 to TRBJ1-2; D is undetermined. The CDR3 is 14 amino acids. Germline V gene lookup returns CDR1 SGDLS and CDR2 YYNGEE. Trimming removed 4 bases at V and 7 bases at J, with 17 bases between. In nucleotides, the CDR3 is TGTGCCAGCAGCCTCCTGACGGATATGACTGGCTACACCTTC. Protein: CASSLLTDMTGYTF.

The rearrangement joins TRBV28 to TRBJ1-5; D might be TRBD1 (5 bases). V shed 5 bases and J shed 3 bases, with 26 bases lying between them. The germline gives CDR1 MDHEN, CDR2 SYDVKM. The CDR3 runs 19 residues. As DNA, the CDR3 is TGTGCCAGCAGTCCCCCGCGTTTTCGACAGCGCACGAACAATCAGCCCCAGCATTTT. Translated, it gives CASSPPRFRQRTNNQPQHF.

The chain carries TRBV19 and TRBJ1-3; D remains unclear. V shed 5 bases and J shed 4 bases, with 9 bases lying between them. CDR1 and CDR2 from the germline V gene are LNHDA and SQIVND (reference sequence). The CDR3 spans 13 residues. CDR3 amino acids: CASSRNLGNTIYF. The CDR3 DNA follows: TGTGCCAGTAGTCGAAACCTCGGAAACACCATATATTTT.

V and J are TRBV28 and TRBJ2-7; the match to TRBD2 covers 12 bases. V was clipped by 5 bases and J by 3 bases; unmatched bases: 5. The CDR3 runs 15 residues. Germline V lookup: CDR1 MDHEN, CDR2 SYDVKM. The CDR3 nucleotides read TGTGCCAGCAGTCAGGCTAGCGGGAGGGTCTACGAGCAGTACTTC. Encoded protein: CASSQASGRVYEQYF.

The chain joins TRBV6-5 to TRBJ2-5, with TRBD1 identical over 8 bases. J was trimmed by 5 bases and V by 5 bases; bases with no gene match: 10. This CDR3 spans 15 amino acids. Per germline, CDR1 MNHEY and CDR2 SVGAGI. The CDR3 here is CASSADRVAGETQYF. In nucleotides, the CDR3 is TGTGCCAGCAGTGCGGACAGGGTCGCTGGGGAGACCCAGTACTTC.

The J gene is TRBJ2-5, the V gene TRBV19; TRBD2 aligns across 7 bases. In germline, CDR1 is LNHDA, CDR2 SQIVND (reference sequence). V lost 4 bases, J lost 11 bases, and 13 bases stayed unmatched. The CDR3 covers 14 residues. The CDR3 spells CASSTGAGSWEQYF. CDR3 in DNA: TGTGCCAGTAGTACTGGAGCGGGAAGTTGGGAGCAGTACTTC.

V is TRBV4-1 and J is TRBJ1-1; unclear D gene. Germline CDR1 and CDR2: MGHRA and YSYEKL. V lost 1 base and J lost 4, with 16 bases in between. This CDR3 spans 16 amino acids. CDR3 loop: CASSQVAPDRSTEAFF. CDR3 coding DNA: TGCGCCAGCAGCCAAGTTGCCCCGGATCGTAGCACTGAAGCTTTCTTT.

The chain joins TRBV19 to TRBJ2-5; D may be TRBD1 (6 bases). V was cut by 4 bases and J by 1 base, with 7 bases left in between. Germline V gene data show CDR1 as LNHDA and CDR2 as SQIVND (reference sequence). This CDR3 comprises 13 residues. CDR3 coding DNA: TGTGCCAGTAGTAAGGGGGTCCAAGAGACCCAGTACTTC. As protein: CASSKGVQETQYF.

The rearrangement joins TRBV14 to TRBJ2-7; no firm D call. The CDR3 length is 13 residues. The germline V gene has CDR1 SGHDN and CDR2 FVKESK. V gave up 5 bases and J gave up 5 bases, with 13 bases separating them. CDR3 residues: CASSRQVLNEQYF. CDR3 DNA sequence: TGTGCCAGCAGCAGGCAAGTTCTCAACGAGCAGTACTTC. Full variable domain (rest looked up from reference TRBV14 and TRBJ2-7): EAGVTQFPSHSVIEKGQTVTLRCDPISGHDNLYWYRRVMGKEIKFLLHFVKESKQDESGMPNNRFLAERTGGTYSTLKVQPAELEDSGVYFCASSRQVLNEQYFGPGTRLTVT.

The V call is TRBV19, the J call TRBJ2-7; unclear D gene. V dropped 3 bases and J dropped 9 bases, with 18 bases sitting between them. Germline CDR1 LNHDA, CDR2 SQIVND (reference sequence). This CDR3 spans 14 amino acids. The CDR3 DNA sequence: TGTGCCAGTAGTATCGGACCCGCCAGCCAAGCGCAGTACTTC. It specifies CASSIGPASQAQYF.

A single count supports this clone. Here the CDR3 reads CASSPGRIGADTQYF. CDR3 bases: TGTGCCAGCTCACCCGGACGAATCGGGGCAGATACGCAGTATTTT. This chain joins TRBV18 and TRBJ2-3; maybe TRBD2 (5 bases). V lost 3 bases to trimming and J lost 4 bases, with 14 bases between them. Germline CDR1 and CDR2: KGHSH and LQKENI. This CDR3 has 15 amino acids.

This chain uses TRBV7-2 with TRBJ2-7, with D perhaps matching TRBD1 or TRBD2 (6 bases each). The CDR3 spans 16 residues. Looked up from germline, CDR1 is SGHTA and CDR2 is FQGNSA. The germline V and J ends were trimmed by 0 bases and 4 bases, with 16 bases remaining between them. This CDR3 reads CASSLAGGHAAYEQYF. In DNA form, the CDR3 reads TGTGCCAGCAGCTTAGCGGGGGGCCACGCGGCTTACGAGCAGTACTTC. Combining the CDR3 with reference TRBV7-2 and TRBJ2-7 gives the whole variable domain GAGVSQSPSNKVTEKGKDVELRCDPISGHTALYWYRQSLGQGLEFLIYFQGNSAPDKSGLPSDRFSAERTGGSVSTLTIQRTQQEDSAVYLCASSLAGGHAAYEQYFGPGTRLTVT.

The chain uses TRBV5-6 and TRBJ2-2; the match to TRBD1 covers 7 bases. The CDR3 is 15 residues long. With 3 bases clipped from V and 7 bases from J, the junction kept 9 bases outside the gene matches. The V gene's germline CDR1 is SGHDT and CDR2 YYEEEE. DNA for the CDR3: TGTGCCAGCAGCTCCCAGACAGGGTTCAGCGGGGAGCTGTTTTTT. It is translated as CASSSQTGFSGELFF.

This chain links TRBV29-1 with TRBJ2-5; D is perhaps TRBD1 (6 bases). V was cut by 6 bases and J by 7 bases, with 12 bases left in between. The CDR3 has 11 amino acids. Germline V CDR1 and CDR2: SQVTM, ANQGSEA. The CDR3 nucleotides are TGCAGCGTATCACAGGGCTCGACCCAGTACTTC. Translated, it gives CSVSQGSTQYF.

The table lists this clone with a count of one. The rearrangement joins TRBV28 to TRBJ2-5; maybe TRBD2 (6 bases). V dropped 0 bases and J dropped 4 bases, with 21 bases sitting between them. The CDR3 covers 18 residues. Germline values: CDR1 MDHEN, CDR2 SYDVKM. The CDR3 region is CASSLWALVGGLGETQYF. In DNA form, the CDR3 reads TGTGCCAGCAGTTTATGGGCTTTAGTGGGAGGCCTGGGAGAGACCCAGTACTTC.

The rearrangement links TRBV27 to TRBJ1-2; perhaps TRBD1 as D (5 bases). V was pared by 10 bases and J by 8 bases, with 23 bases between. Germline lookup yields CDR1 MNHEY and CDR2 SMNVEV (reference sequence). The CDR3 has 14 amino acids. The chain's CDR3 is CATKDSTGVGGYTF. The CDR3 coding sequence is TGTGCCACCAAAGACTCCACAGGAGTGGGCGGCTACACCTTC.

The chain has TRBV19 and TRBJ1-1; tentative D call: TRBD1 (6 bases). The CDR3 extends over 14 amino acids. Germline V lookup: CDR1 LNHDA, CDR2 SQIVND (reference sequence). Trimming removed 6 bases at V and 6 bases at J, with 17 bases between. In nucleotides, the CDR3 is TGTGCCAGTAGGACAGGACAGTCAACGGCTGAAGCTTTCTTT. This encodes CASRTGQSTAEAFF. The full variable domain, completed using reference TRBV19 and TRBJ1-1, is DGGITQSPKYLFRKEGQNVTLSCEQNLNHDAMYWYRQDPGQGLRLIYYSQIVNDFQKGDIAEGYSVSREKKESFPLTVTSAQKNPTAFYLCASRTGQSTAEAFFGQGTRLTVV.

CDR3 in amino acids: CASSPPGLNQPQHF. CDR3 sequence (DNA): TGTGCCAGCAGCCCCCCAGGGTTGAATCAGCCCCAGCATTTT. This chain links TRBV7-6 with TRBJ1-5; TRBD1 might be the D (5 bases). Germline values: CDR1 SGHVS, CDR2 FNYEAQ. The CDR3 loop spans 14 amino acids. With 5 bases removed from V and 4 bases from J, the gap between germline ends came to 12 bases.

The CDR3 loop is CASSMVRPGNEKLFF. The CDR3 nucleotides are TGTGCCAGTAGTATGGTGAGGCCTGGTAATGAAAAACTGTTTTTT. The chain recombines TRBV19 with TRBJ1-4; the D is unclear. Germline values: CDR1 LNHDA, CDR2 SQIVND (reference sequence). V lost 3 bases and J 4 bases, leaving 12 bases between the germline ends. This CDR3 is 15 amino acids long.

The chain employs TRBV11-3 and TRBJ2-3, with 9 bases lining up with TRBD1. The CDR3 runs to 14 residues. After removal of 3 bases from V and 3 bases from J, the junction contained 1 base not matched to a gene. Looked up from germline, CDR1 is SGHNT and CDR2 is YENEEA. The CDR3 nucleotides are TGTGCCAGCAGCTTGGACAGGGGAACAGATACGCAGTATTTT. This translates into CASSLDRGTDTQYF.

The V and J genes are TRBV27 and TRBJ2-3, with D possibly called TRBD1 or TRBD2 (5 bases each). CDR3 size: 15 residues. Trimming left V 1 base short and J 9 bases short, with 17 bases between. Germline V CDR1 and CDR2: MNHEY, SMNVEV (reference sequence). CDR3 DNA: TGTGCCAGCAGTTTATTCGGGACCCCTGCGAGGACGCAGTATTTT. This codes for CASSLFGTPARTQYF.

The J gene is TRBJ2-7, the V gene TRBV6-5; D gene ambiguous. CDR3 length: 14 amino acids. Germline V gene lookup returns CDR1 MNHEY and CDR2 SVGAGI. Trimming took off 6 bases at V and 1 base at J, with 13 bases between the two ends. The chain's CDR3 is CASRRTSRSYEQYF. The CDR3 nucleotides are TGTGCCAGCAGACGTACCTCTCGATCCTACGAGCAGTACTTC.

The rearrangement links TRBV5-1 to TRBJ1-2, with D possibly matching TRBD1 (5 bases). This CDR3 region has 16 residues. Looked up from germline, CDR1 is SGHRS and CDR2 is YFSETQ. The V end lost 0 bases, the J end lost 3 bases, and 15 bases lay between the germline ends. CDR3 region: CASSLAKGRVDYGYTF. The CDR3 region has the DNA TGCGCCAGCAGCTTGGCCAAAGGCAGGGTAGACTATGGCTACACCTTC.